This T cell receptor (beta chain) was profiled in a study of patients and donors after allogeneic stem cell transplantation. TCRdb independently ran MiXCR on the RT-PCR reads; one entry per CDR3 protein. Seen here are 150,000 to 200,000 distinct CDR3 sequences, 24% observed once, and the top ten hold roughly 26%. Trimming removed 4 bases from V and 2 bases from J, with 6 bases in between. The germline V gene encodes CDR1 LGHDT and CDR2 YNNKEL (reference sequence). This CDR3 comprises 12 residues. There are a few counts of this clonotype. This TCR came from a human donor who was either an allogeneic HSCT recipient or a stem cell or donor lymphocyte infusion donor (not recorded which). It is not recorded whose cells these are; they may come from a transplant donor. Sample: blood, either unsorted or a sorted T cell fraction (not recorded which). The V call is TRBV3-1, the J call TRBJ2-7, with D possibly matching TRBD2 (6 bases). CDR3 sequence (DNA): TGTGCCAGCAGCCGGGGGGCCTACGAGCAGTACTTC. Its protein product is CASSRGAYEQYF.